The 10 T cell receptor beta chains below were found in one sample sequenced in a study of healthy donors' naive CD4 and CD8 T cells. A linear amplification protocol produced the TCR libraries from around 510 ng of total RNA. TCRdb recomputed calls from the reads with MiXCR, one row per CDR3 protein. In the table there are about 200,000 distinct CDR3 sequences, about 70% of which are singletons. Material for sequencing was naive CD4+ and CD8+ T cells sorted from blood, pooled from several donors. All receptors come from a pool of human donors in good health; the sample pools cells from several healthy donors.

This clonotype was observed a few times. CDR3 bases: TGTGCCAGCAGCTTAGGAGACAGGGGGAGCTCCTACGAGCAGTACTTC. It encodes CASSLGDRGSSYEQYF. This chain uses TRBV13 with TRBJ2-7; TRBD1 matches at 9 bases. CDR3 length: 16 residues. The germline gives CDR1 PRHDT, CDR2 FYEKMQ (reference sequence). V shed 0 bases, J shed 0 bases, and the junction held 3 bases outside the gene matches.

The chain couples TRBV20-1 to TRBJ1-6; the match to TRBD1 covers 9 bases. Germline lookup yields CDR1 DFQATT and CDR2 SNEGSKA (reference sequence). V trimming: 0 bases; J trimming: 10 bases; junction bases outside the gene matches: 4. This CDR3 is built from 14 residues. The chain's CDR3 is CSARDGTGRSPLHF. CDR3 in DNA: TGCAGTGCTAGAGATGGGACAGGGCGGTCACCCCTCCACTTT.

The V and J genes are TRBV12-3 or TRBV12-4 and TRBJ2-7; 7 bases line up with TRBD1. The CDR3 consists of 14 residues. The ends lost 5 bases at V and 3 bases at J; junction bases unmatched: 7. This CDR3 reads CASSLGQEGYEQYF. In nucleotides, the CDR3 is TGTGCCAGCAGTCTTGGACAGGAAGGCTACGAGCAGTACTTC.

V and J are TRBV18 and TRBJ1-1; D is unresolved. The length of the CDR3 is 11 residues. V lost 2 bases, J lost 10 bases, and 8 bases lay in between. Per germline, CDR1 KGHSH and CDR2 LQKENI. Here the CDR3 reads CASSPEGRAFF. The CDR3 nucleotides are TGTGCCAGCTCACCAGAGGGCAGAGCTTTCTTT.

This clonotype has more than one count but fewer than ten. The genes are TRBV18 and TRBJ2-7; 8 bases fit TRBD1. The CDR3 runs to 13 residues. CDR1 and CDR2 (germline): KGHSH, LQKENI. V lost 3 bases and J lost 6; bases outside the gene matches: 4. The CDR3 DNA sequence: TGTGCCAGCTCACCGACAGGGGATGGCGAGCAGTACTTC. It is translated as CASSPTGDGEQYF.

V and J are TRBV19 and TRBJ1-3, with TRBD1 as a possible D gene (6 bases). This CDR3 has 15 amino acids. Germline V lookup: CDR1 LNHDA, CDR2 SQIVND (reference sequence). V lost 6 bases to trimming and J lost 1 base, with 13 bases between them. The CDR3 DNA reads TGTGCCAGTAGCCTCACAGGGTCGTCTGGAAACACCATATATTTT. Protein: CASSLTGSSGNTIYF. Full variable domain (missing parts from reference TRBV19 and TRBJ1-3): DGGITQSPKYLFRKEGQNVTLSCEQNLNHDAMYWYRQDPGQGLRLIYYSQIVNDFQKGDIAEGYSVSREKKESFPLTVTSAQKNPTAFYLCASSLTGSSGNTIYFGEGSWLTVV.

V usage is TRBV19 and J usage is TRBJ2-1; 14 bases are shared with TRBD2. The CDR3 is 14 amino acids. Germline-derived CDR1 and CDR2 are LNHDA and SQIVND (reference sequence). J lost 8 bases, V lost 10 bases, and 7 bases had no gene match. For the CDR3, the DNA is TGTGCCACCCGGACTAGCGGGAGGTATGATGAGCAGTTCTTC. Its translation: CATRTSGRYDEQFF.

DNA of the CDR3: TGCAGCGTTGAAACGGGGTCGTACAATGAGCAGTTCTTC. It is translated as CSVETGSYNEQFF. The chain has TRBV29-1 and TRBJ2-1; possible D gene TRBD2, 5 bases. Germline V gene sequence: CDR1 SQVTM, CDR2 ANQGSEA. The CDR3 is 13 residues long. With 2 bases removed from V and 4 bases from J, the gap between germline ends came to 9 bases.

The chain employs TRBV12-5 and TRBJ2-1; 7 nucleotides match TRBD2. With 4 bases clipped from V and 6 bases from J, the junction kept 6 bases outside the gene matches. In germline, CDR1 is LGHNT, CDR2 FRNRAP. There are 14 residues in the CDR3. CDR3 DNA: TGTGCTAGTGGTTATGGCGGGAGTGTCAATGAGCAGTTCTTC. It encodes CASGYGGSVNEQFF.

The chain couples TRBV11-2 to TRBJ2-7, with D tentatively TRBD1 (5 bases). CDR3 length: 13 amino acids. Trimming shortened V by 4 bases and J by 4 bases, and 11 bases separated the two germline ends. The germline gives CDR1 SGHAT, CDR2 FQNNGV. CDR3 coding DNA: TGTGCCAGCAGCTCACTGACAGCGTACGAGCAGTACTTC. As protein: CASSSLTAYEQYF.